The rows below give T cell receptor beta chains drawn from one sample of a study of OX40 agonist ivuxolimab in advanced cancers. Libraries were prepared by immunoSEQ multiplex PCR; TCRdb keeps only in-frame clonotypes and omits some of them. Of some 39,000 clones in the sample, more than 65% are singletons; the top ten hold more than 9.5%. The sequences come from CD4+ or CD8+ T cells sorted from blood, collected in a trial of the OX40 agonist ivuxolimab. The receptor source for this set is an adult with an advanced solid tumor such as melanoma, head and neck, liver or kidney cancer. CDR3s include the opening cysteine and the closing phenylalanine or tryptophan. Each record gives: J gene, clone size, V gene, D gene, CDR3 DNA, CDR3 protein. The D gene is left open where the match is weak. A row's size may be missing; if present it is once, few, many or a size class.

j_gene: TRBJ2-5
abundance: NA
v_gene: TRBV7-9
d_gene: TRBD1
CDR3nt: TGTGCCAGCAGGTCCCGGGACAGGGGGCAAGAGACCCAGTACTTC
CDR3aa: CASRSRDRGQETQYF

j_gene: TRBJ2-7
abundance: NA
v_gene: TRBV15
d_gene: TRBD1
CDR3nt: TGTGCCACCAGCAGACATGACAGGGGGGAGAGTGCCTACGAGCAGTACTTC
CDR3aa: CATSRHDRGESAYEQYF

j_gene: TRBJ1-1
abundance: NA
v_gene: TRBV10-2
d_gene: NA
CDR3nt: TGCGCCAGCAGTTTCACGCGGGGGGCGAGGGACACTGAAGCTTTCTTT
CDR3aa: CASSFTRGARDTEAFF

j_gene: TRBJ2-7
abundance: NA
v_gene: TRBV4-2
d_gene: TRBD2
CDR3nt: TGTGCCAGCAGCCCAACAAAGACTAGCGGGGTTTACGAGCAGTACTTC
CDR3aa: CASSPTKTSGVYEQYF

j_gene: TRBJ1-5
abundance: NA
v_gene: TRBV30
d_gene: NA
CDR3nt: TGTGCCTGGAGATCGAGTCTCGATCAGCCCCAGCATTTT
CDR3aa: CAWRSSLDQPQHF

j_gene: TRBJ1-3
abundance: NA
v_gene: TRBV19
d_gene: TRBD1
CDR3nt: TGTGCCAGTAGTACCCGGACAGGGGGATCTGGAAACACCATATATTTT
CDR3aa: CASSTRTGGSGNTIYF

j_gene: TRBJ2-4
abundance: few
v_gene: TRBV7-2
d_gene: NA
CDR3nt: TGTGCCAGCAGCTTTTTTAGGGGGGGCGAATCCAAAAACATTCAGTACTTC
CDR3aa: CASSFFRGGESKNIQYF

j_gene: TRBJ2-1
abundance: NA
v_gene: TRBV11-3
d_gene: NA
CDR3nt: TGTGCCAGCAGCCCGGACAGCATCTACAATGAGCAGTTCTTC
CDR3aa: CASSPDSIYNEQFF

j_gene: TRBJ2-1
abundance: NA
v_gene: TRBV27
d_gene: NA
CDR3nt: TGTGCCAGCAGTTCGTTACAGAGTAGGCAGTTCTTC
CDR3aa: CASSSLQSRQFF

j_gene: TRBJ2-2
abundance: NA
v_gene: TRBV4-1
d_gene: NA
CDR3nt: TGCGCCAGCAGCCAAGATGTCGGGAAAGGGACCGGGGAGCTGTTTTTT
CDR3aa: CASSQDVGKGTGELFF

j_gene: TRBJ1-2
abundance: once
v_gene: TRBV19
d_gene: NA
CDR3nt: TGTGCCAGTAGTATAGTCGGGAACTATGGCTACACCTTC
CDR3aa: CASSIVGNYGYTF

j_gene: TRBJ2-3
abundance: NA
v_gene: TRBV7-9
d_gene: TRBD2
CDR3nt: TGTGCCAGCACCGACCCTAGCGGGGAGCCCCAAGATACGCAGTATTTT
CDR3aa: CASTDPSGEPQDTQYF

j_gene: TRBJ1-2
abundance: NA
v_gene: TRBV14
d_gene: TRBD1
CDR3nt: TGTGCCAGCAGCCAAGGACAGGGATATCACTATGGCTACACCTTC
CDR3aa: CASSQGQGYHYGYTF

j_gene: TRBJ2-7
abundance: NA
v_gene: TRBV4-1
d_gene: NA
CDR3nt: TGCGCCAGCAGCCAAGAGGGTGGCGAGCAGTACTTC
CDR3aa: CASSQEGGEQYF

j_gene: TRBJ1-1
abundance: NA
v_gene: TRBV7-9
d_gene: NA
CDR3nt: TGTGCCAGCAGATCCACAGGGTACACTGAAGCTTTCTTT
CDR3aa: CASRSTGYTEAFF

j_gene: TRBJ2-3
abundance: NA
v_gene: TRBV14
d_gene: NA
CDR3nt: TGTGCCAGCAGCCGGGGTGAATGGGGCACAGATACGCAGTATTTT
CDR3aa: CASSRGEWGTDTQYF

j_gene: TRBJ2-7
abundance: once
v_gene: TRBV6-5
d_gene: TRBD1
CDR3nt: TGTGCCAGCAGTGTGACAGGGTCCTCCTACGAGCAGTACTTC
CDR3aa: CASSVTGSSYEQYF

j_gene: TRBJ2-5
abundance: few
v_gene: TRBV7-2
d_gene: NA
CDR3nt: TGTGCCAGCAGCCTGGGGGGCATTGAGACCCAGTACTTC
CDR3aa: CASSLGGIETQYF

j_gene: TRBJ2-1
abundance: NA
v_gene: TRBV6-1
d_gene: NA
CDR3nt: TGTGCCAGCAGTGAAATATGGACCATTTCGAGCTCCTACAATGAGCAGTTCTTC
CDR3aa: CASSEIWTISSSYNEQFF

j_gene: TRBJ1-2
abundance: NA
v_gene: TRBV9
d_gene: NA
CDR3nt: TGTGCCAGCAGCGTAGGACTGAGTCAGAACTATGGCTACACCTTC
CDR3aa: CASSVGLSQNYGYTF

j_gene: TRBJ1-4
abundance: NA
v_gene: TRBV12-2
d_gene: NA
CDR3nt: TGTGCAAGTCGCTTATTTGTCGTACGTTGGCTGACGGAAAAACTGTTTTTT
CDR3aa: CASRLFVVRWLTEKLFF

j_gene: TRBJ1-3
abundance: NA
v_gene: TRBV30
d_gene: NA
CDR3nt: TGTGCCTGGAAGGAGACTGGAAACACCATATATTTT
CDR3aa: CAWKETGNTIYF

j_gene: TRBJ2-5
abundance: NA
v_gene: TRBV5-4
d_gene: NA
CDR3nt: TGTGCCAGCAGCTTGGAGGAGACCCAGTACTTC
CDR3aa: CASSLEETQYF

j_gene: TRBJ1-2
abundance: NA
v_gene: TRBV6-1
d_gene: NA
CDR3nt: TGTGCCAGCATTTCGACCGCAAACTATGGCTGCACCTTC
CDR3aa: CASISTANYGCTF

j_gene: TRBJ2-2
abundance: NA
v_gene: TRBV29-1
d_gene: TRBD2
CDR3nt: TGCAGCGTTGAATACGGGGGGTTCACCGGGGAGCTGTTTTTT
CDR3aa: CSVEYGGFTGELFF

j_gene: TRBJ1-2
abundance: few
v_gene: TRBV5-1
d_gene: TRBD1
CDR3nt: TGCGCCAGCGGACAGGGGGACTATGGCTACACCTTC
CDR3aa: CASGQGDYGYTF